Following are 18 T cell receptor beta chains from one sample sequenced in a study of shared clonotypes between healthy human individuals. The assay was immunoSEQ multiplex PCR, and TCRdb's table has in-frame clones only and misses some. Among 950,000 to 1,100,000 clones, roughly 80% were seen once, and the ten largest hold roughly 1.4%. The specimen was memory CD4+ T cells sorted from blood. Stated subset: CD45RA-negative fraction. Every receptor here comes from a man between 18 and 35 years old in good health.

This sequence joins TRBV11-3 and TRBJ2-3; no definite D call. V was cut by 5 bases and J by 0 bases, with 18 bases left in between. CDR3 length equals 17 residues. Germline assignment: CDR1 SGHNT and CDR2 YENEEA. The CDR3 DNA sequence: TGTGCCAGCAGCCGAAGCATGGGGTCCGGGAGCACAGATACGCAGTATTTT. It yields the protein CASSRSMGSGSTDTQYF.

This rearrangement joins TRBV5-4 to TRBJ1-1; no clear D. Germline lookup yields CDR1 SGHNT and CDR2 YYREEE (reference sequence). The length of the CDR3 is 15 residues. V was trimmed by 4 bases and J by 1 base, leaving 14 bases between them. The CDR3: CASSARKDGNTEAFF. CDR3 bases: TGTGCCAGCAGCGCAAGGAAGGACGGGAACACTGAAGCTTTCTTT.

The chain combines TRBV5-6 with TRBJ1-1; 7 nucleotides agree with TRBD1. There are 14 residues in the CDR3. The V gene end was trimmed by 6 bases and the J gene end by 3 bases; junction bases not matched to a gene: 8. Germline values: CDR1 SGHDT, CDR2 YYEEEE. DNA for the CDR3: TGTGCCAGCACCAAGGGGGCGTTGGACACTGAAGCTTTCTTT. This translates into CASTKGALDTEAFF.

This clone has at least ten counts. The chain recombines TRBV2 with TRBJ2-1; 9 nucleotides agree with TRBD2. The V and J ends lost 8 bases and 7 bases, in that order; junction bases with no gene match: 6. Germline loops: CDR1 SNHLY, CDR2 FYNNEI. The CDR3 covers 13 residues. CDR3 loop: CASGLAWWNEQFF. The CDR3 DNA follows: TGTGCCAGCGGACTAGCGTGGTGGAATGAGCAGTTCTTC.

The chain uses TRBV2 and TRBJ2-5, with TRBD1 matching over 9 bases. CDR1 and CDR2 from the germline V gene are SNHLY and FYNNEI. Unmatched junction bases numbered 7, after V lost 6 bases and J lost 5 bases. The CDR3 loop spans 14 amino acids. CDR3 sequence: CASSVGTGRETQYF. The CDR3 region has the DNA TGTGCCAGCAGCGTGGGGACAGGGAGGGAGACCCAGTACTTC.

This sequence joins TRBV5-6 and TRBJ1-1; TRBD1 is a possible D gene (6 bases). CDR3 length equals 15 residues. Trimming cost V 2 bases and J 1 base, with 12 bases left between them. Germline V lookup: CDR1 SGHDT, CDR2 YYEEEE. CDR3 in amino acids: CASSFGGPENTEAFF. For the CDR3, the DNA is TGTGCCAGCAGCTTTGGGGGGCCCGAGAACACTGAAGCTTTCTTT.

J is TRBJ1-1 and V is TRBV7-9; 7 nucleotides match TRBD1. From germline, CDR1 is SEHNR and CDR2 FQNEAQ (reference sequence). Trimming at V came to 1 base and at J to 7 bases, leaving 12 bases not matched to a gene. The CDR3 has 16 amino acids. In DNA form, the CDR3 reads TGTGCCAGCAGCTTAGGACTGGGGGACAGTAGTGGTGAAGCTTTCTTT. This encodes CASSLGLGDSSGEAFF.

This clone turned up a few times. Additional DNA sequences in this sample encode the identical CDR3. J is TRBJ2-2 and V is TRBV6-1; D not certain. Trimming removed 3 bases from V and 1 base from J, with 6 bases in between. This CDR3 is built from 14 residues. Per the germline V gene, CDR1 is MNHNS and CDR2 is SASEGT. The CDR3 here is CASSEWLNTGELFF. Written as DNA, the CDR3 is TGTGCCAGCAGTGAGTGGCTGAACACCGGGGAGCTGTTTTTT.

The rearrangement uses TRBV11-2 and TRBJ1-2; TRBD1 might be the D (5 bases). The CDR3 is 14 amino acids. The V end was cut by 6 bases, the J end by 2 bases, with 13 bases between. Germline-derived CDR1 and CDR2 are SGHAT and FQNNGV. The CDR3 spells CASSQTRGNYGYTF. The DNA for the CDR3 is TGTGCCAGCAGTCAGACTCGGGGGAACTATGGCTACACCTTC.

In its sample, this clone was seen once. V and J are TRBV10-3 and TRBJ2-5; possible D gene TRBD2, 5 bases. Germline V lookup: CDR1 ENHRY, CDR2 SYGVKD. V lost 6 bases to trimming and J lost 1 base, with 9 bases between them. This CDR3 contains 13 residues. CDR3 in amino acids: CAISPSGQETQYF. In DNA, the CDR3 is TGTGCCATCAGCCCAAGCGGCCAAGAGACCCAGTACTTC.

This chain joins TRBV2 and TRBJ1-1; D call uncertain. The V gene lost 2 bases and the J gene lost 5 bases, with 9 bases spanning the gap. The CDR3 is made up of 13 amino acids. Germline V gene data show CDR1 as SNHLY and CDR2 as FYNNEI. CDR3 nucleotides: TGTGCCAGCAGTGAAAGGCAGATGACTGAAGCTTTCTTT. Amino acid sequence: CASSERQMTEAFF.

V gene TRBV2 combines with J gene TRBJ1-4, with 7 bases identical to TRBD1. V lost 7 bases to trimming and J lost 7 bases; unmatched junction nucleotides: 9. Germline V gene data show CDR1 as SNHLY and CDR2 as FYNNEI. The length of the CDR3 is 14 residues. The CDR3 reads CASNQGGFGEKLFF. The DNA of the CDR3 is TGTGCCAGCAACCAGGGGGGGTTTGGTGAAAAACTGTTTTTT.

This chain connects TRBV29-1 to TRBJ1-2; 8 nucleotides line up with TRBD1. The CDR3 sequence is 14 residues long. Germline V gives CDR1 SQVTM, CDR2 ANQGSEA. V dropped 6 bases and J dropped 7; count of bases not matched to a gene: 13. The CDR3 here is CSVLHGAGGGGYTF. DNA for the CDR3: TGCAGCGTCCTACATGGAGCAGGGGGCGGTGGCTACACCTTC.

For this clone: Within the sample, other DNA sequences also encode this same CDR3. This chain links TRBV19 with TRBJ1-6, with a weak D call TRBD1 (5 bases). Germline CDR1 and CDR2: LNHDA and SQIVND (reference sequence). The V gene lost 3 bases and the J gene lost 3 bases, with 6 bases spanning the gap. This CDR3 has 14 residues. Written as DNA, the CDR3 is TGTGCCAGTAGTATGACAGACTATAATTCACCCCTCCACTTT. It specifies CASSMTDYNSPLHF.

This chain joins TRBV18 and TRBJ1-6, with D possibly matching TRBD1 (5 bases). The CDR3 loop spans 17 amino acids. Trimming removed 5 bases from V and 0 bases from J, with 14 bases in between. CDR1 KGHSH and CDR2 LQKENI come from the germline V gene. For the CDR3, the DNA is TGTGCCAGCTCATCCAAAGAAGGGGCCTCCTATAATTCACCCCTCCACTTT. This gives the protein CASSSKEGASYNSPLHF. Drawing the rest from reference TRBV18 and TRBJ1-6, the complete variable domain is NAGVMQNPRHLVRRRGQEARLRCSPMKGHSHVYWYRQLPEEGLKFMVYLQKENIIDESGMPKERFSAEFPKEGPSILRIQQVVRGDSAAYFCASSSKEGASYNSPLHFGNGTRLTVT.

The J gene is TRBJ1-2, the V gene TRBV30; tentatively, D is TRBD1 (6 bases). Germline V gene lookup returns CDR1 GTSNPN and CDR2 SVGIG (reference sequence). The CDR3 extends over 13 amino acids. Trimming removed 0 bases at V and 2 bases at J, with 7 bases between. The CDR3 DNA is TGTGCCTGGAGTGTCGGGACAAACTATGGCTACACCTTC. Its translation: CAWSVGTNYGYTF.

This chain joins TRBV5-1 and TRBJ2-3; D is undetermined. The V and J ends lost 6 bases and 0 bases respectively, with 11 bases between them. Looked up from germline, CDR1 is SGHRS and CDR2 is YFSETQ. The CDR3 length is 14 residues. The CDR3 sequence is CASILGPSTDTQYF. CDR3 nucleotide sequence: TGCGCCAGCATCCTTGGTCCCAGCACAGATACGCAGTATTTT.

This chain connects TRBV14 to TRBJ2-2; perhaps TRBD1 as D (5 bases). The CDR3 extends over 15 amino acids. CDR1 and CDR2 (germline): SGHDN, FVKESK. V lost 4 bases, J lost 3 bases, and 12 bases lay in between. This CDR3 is CASSPLAGHTGELFF. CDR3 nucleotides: TGTGCCAGCAGCCCTCTGGCAGGGCACACCGGGGAGCTGTTTTTT.